This T cell receptor beta chain was profiled in a study of identifying expanded T cells in peripheral blood. Study-level points and caveats: Roughly two-week clone count variance significantly increased as total template count grew.

Trimming pared 6 bases from V and 5 bases from J, leaving 12 bases between. The germline gives CDR1 SEHNR, CDR2 FQNEAQ (reference sequence). The CDR3 is 13 amino acids. As to this clone: As yet, its antigen is unknown.

Using immunoSEQ multiplex PCR, the repertoire was profiled, and TCRdb retains in-frame clones only, with some absent. The table records 100,000 to 150,000 clones, 80% to 90% of them present only once. This chain uses TRBV7-9 with TRBJ2-3; the D is unclear. Input material: blood. This TCR was recovered from a person aged 18 to 75 in good health. CDR3 DNA sequence: TGTGCCAGCAGTTCAGGACGTCAAGATACGCAGTATTTT. Translating it yields CASSSGRQDTQYF.